This T cell receptor beta chain originates from a study of blood T cell repertoires in COVID-19. Study as a whole: Acute and convalescent COVID-19 samples came from the United States, Italy and Spain. The cDNA or gDNA used as material had been derived from T cells, B-cell-depleted T cells, or PBMCs.

The data were produced by immunoSEQ multiplex PCR, yet TCRdb's version contains in-frame clones alone and is incomplete. This sample has roughly 180,000 clones, with 80% found just once. Categorization into cohorts depended on clinical history that participants reported. This clone has just one count. Sequencing was done on a sample of PBMCs or T cells enriched from blood (not recorded which). The receptor was isolated from a man aged 60 to 69 who had been exposed to COVID-19.

The CDR3 is CASSFRREIAYEQYF. In DNA, the CDR3 is TGTGCCAGCAGCTTTCGGCGGGAGATCGCCTACGAGCAGTACTTC. The gene calls are TRBV5-6 and TRBJ2-7, with 7 nucleotides matching TRBD2. Trimming removed 2 bases from V and 2 bases from J; junction bases left unmatched: 7. This CDR3 contains 15 residues. Germline assignment: CDR1 SGHDT and CDR2 YYEEEE.